The 9 T cell receptor beta chains below come from one sample, sequenced in a study of T-cell memory formation after mild COVID-19. Each CDR3 protein is one row after TCRdb ran MiXCR on the 5' RACE reads. This sample carries approximately 300,000 distinct CDR3 sequences, about 16% of them seen once, and the ten largest clones take about a fifth. The specimen sequenced was PBMCs or a T cell subset sorted from them (not recorded which). The receptor source for this set is a man younger than 30 who had mild COVID-19 (a few samples of this study predate the infection). Cell type and time point are not known.

The J gene is TRBJ2-7, the V gene TRBV4-1; D possibly corresponds to TRBD1 (6 bases). Trimming pared 4 bases from V and 2 bases from J, leaving 15 bases between. This CDR3 has 15 residues. CDR1 and CDR2 from the germline V gene are MGHRA and YSYEKL. CDR3 coding DNA: TGCGCCAGCAGCCTAACAAGGACAGCGACCTACGAGCAGTACTTC. Translated: CASSLTRTATYEQYF.

This clonotype was seen ten or more times. This chain joins TRBV2 and TRBJ2-4, with D possibly matching TRBD2 (5 bases). CDR1 SNHLY and CDR2 FYNNEI come from the germline V gene. With 3 bases removed from V and 0 bases from J, the gap between germline ends came to 6 bases. The CDR3 covers 14 residues. CDR3 protein: CASSDGLAKNIQYF. CDR3 in DNA: TGTGCCAGCAGTGACGGACTAGCCAAAAACATTCAGTACTTC.

The chain couples TRBV6-2 or TRBV6-3 to TRBJ1-5; no firm D call. Germline CDR1 reads MNHEY; CDR2 reads SVGEGT. V was shortened by 7 bases and J by 4 bases, with 8 bases between the two germline ends. This CDR3 is 12 amino acids long. The CDR3 region has the DNA TGTGCCAGCACCGTGCAGAATCAGCCCCAGCATTTT. This gives the protein CASTVQNQPQHF.

This clonotype was seen more than once but under ten times. A read error may be the cause here, since a much bigger clone is one base away. The chain uses TRBV7-2 and TRBJ2-5; D gene unclear. The V end was cut by 0 bases, the J end by 5 bases, with 4 bases between. This CDR3 is 12 amino acids long. Looked up from germline, CDR1 is SGHTA and CDR2 is FQGNSA. The CDR3 loop is CASSLAAETQYF. DNA for the CDR3: TGTGCCAGCAGCTTAGCGGCGGAGACCCAGTACTTC.

This clonotype was seen only a few times. The J gene is TRBJ2-5, the V gene TRBV11-2; no firm D call. Germline loops: CDR1 SGHAT, CDR2 FQNNGV. Trimming stripped 5 bases from V and 5 bases from J, with 15 bases between. The CDR3 is 14 residues long. The CDR3 DNA reads as TGTGCCAGCAGCAAACCTACCCCACCCGAGACCCAGTACTTC. It codes for CASSKPTPPETQYF.

This clonotype has only a few counts. CDR3 coding DNA: TGTGCCAGCAGTTACCCGGGGGGGAATTCACCCCTCCACTTT. As protein: CASSYPGGNSPLHF. The chain has TRBV6-5 and TRBJ1-6; D perhaps matches TRBD1 (5 bases). The CDR3 consists of 14 residues. Germline CDR1 reads MNHEY; CDR2 reads SVGAGI. V was trimmed by 2 bases and J by 7 bases, leaving 9 bases between them.

This clonotype has a handful of counts. The chain combines TRBV4-1 with TRBJ2-1; the match to TRBD2 covers 12 bases. This CDR3 contains 15 residues. Germline assignment: CDR1 MGHRA and CDR2 YSYEKL. V lost 1 base to trimming and J lost 9 bases; unmatched junction nucleotides: 4. This CDR3 is CASSQASGGAVEQFF. DNA of the CDR3: TGCGCCAGCAGCCAAGCTAGCGGGGGGGCCGTTGAGCAGTTCTTC.

The gene calls are TRBV6-5 and TRBJ2-1; D might be TRBD2 (6 bases). This CDR3 is built from 13 residues. Trimming pared 2 bases from V and 6 bases from J, leaving 8 bases between. Looked up from germline, CDR1 is MNHEY and CDR2 is SVGAGI. The CDR3 sequence: CASSYVGGNEQFF. The CDR3 DNA follows: TGTGCCAGCAGTTACGTCGGGGGCAATGAGCAGTTCTTC.

This clonotype was found a few times. The genes are TRBV12-3 or TRBV12-4 and TRBJ2-1; 10 nucleotides line up with TRBD1. Trimming cost V 5 bases and J 6 bases; bases outside gene matches: 10. This CDR3 region has 16 residues. CDR3 nucleotides: TGTGCCAGCAGTCGCCCCGGGACAGGGGCTGGCAATGAGCAGTTCTTC. It codes for CASSRPGTGAGNEQFF.